This is a list of T cell receptor beta chains from one sample in a study of T cell repertoires in cytomegalovirus infection. The antigens these receptors bind are not known. TCRdb itself ran the reads through MiXCR, one entry per CDR3 protein. The sample consists of under 95,000 distinct CDR3 sequences, about half of them appearing once. The sample was CD8+ T cells from cultured PBMCs, taken from culture after CMV antigen stimulation. The receptors were gathered from a human donor in good health (CMV status not recorded). Some clones in this sample may be carry-over from other donors' samples. CDR3s leave out the opening cysteine and the closing phenylalanine or tryptophan. Each record gives: V gene, CDR3 length, J gene, CDR3 protein.

v_gene: TRBV4-1; len: 17; j_gene: TRBJ2-1; CDR3aa: ASSQAPPGLATTNNEQF
v_gene: TRBV7-9; len: 14; j_gene: TRBJ2-2; CDR3aa: ASAPREGAETGELF
v_gene: TRBV5-4; len: 11; j_gene: TRBJ2-3; CDR3aa: ASQAGITDTQY
v_gene: TRBV11-2; len: 11; j_gene: TRBJ1-1; CDR3aa: ASSPRLNTEAF
v_gene: TRBV10-3; len: 16; j_gene: TRBJ1-5; CDR3aa: AIRGKVGEALLSQPQH
v_gene: TRBV5-1; len: 12; j_gene: TRBJ2-1; CDR3aa: ASGFSAGHNEQF
v_gene: TRBV7-9; len: 10; j_gene: TRBJ2-7; CDR3aa: ASSLRGLPEY
v_gene: TRBV28; len: 13; j_gene: TRBJ2-7; CDR3aa: ASSAPRAAGNEQY
v_gene: TRBV7-7; len: 14; j_gene: TRBJ2-5; CDR3aa: ASSSRLAGVMETQY
v_gene: TRBV11-2; len: 14; j_gene: TRBJ1-4; CDR3aa: ASSLWGRAGNEKLF
v_gene: TRBV29-1; len: 11; j_gene: TRBJ2-2; CDR3aa: SVEDGLDGELF
v_gene: TRBV15; len: 12; j_gene: TRBJ2-4; CDR3aa: ATSRALAKNIQY
v_gene: TRBV7-6; len: 12; j_gene: TRBJ2-5; CDR3aa: ASSRRGGRETQY
v_gene: TRBV5-5; len: 14; j_gene: TRBJ2-1; CDR3aa: ASSLARLGWDNEQF
v_gene: TRBV4-1; len: 9; j_gene: TRBJ1-2; CDR3aa: ASSQEDSAT
v_gene: TRBV29-1; len: 9; j_gene: TRBJ2-1; CDR3aa: SVRSYNEQF
v_gene: TRBV7-8; len: 15; j_gene: TRBJ2-1; CDR3aa: ASSLVASGGVYNEQF
v_gene: TRBV7-2; len: 10; j_gene: TRBJ2-7; CDR3aa: ASSAPSYEQY
v_gene: TRBV10-3; len: 14; j_gene: TRBJ2-2; CDR3aa: AISEAGGEGTGELF
v_gene: TRBV19; len: 13; j_gene: TRBJ2-5; CDR3aa: ASSIGAGGRETQY
v_gene: TRBV24-1; len: 12; j_gene: TRBJ2-1; CDR3aa: ATSDSELGTEQF
v_gene: TRBV12-5; len: 12; j_gene: TRBJ2-1; CDR3aa: ASGFGGSGNEQF
v_gene: TRBV7-6; len: 10; j_gene: TRBJ2-1; CDR3aa: ASSLGGETQF
v_gene: TRBV20-1; len: 13; j_gene: TRBJ2-3; CDR3aa: SATYLTSRADTQY
v_gene: TRBV6-1; len: 12; j_gene: TRBJ1-1; CDR3aa: ASSDHALDREAF
v_gene: TRBV7-3; len: 15; j_gene: TRBJ1-1; CDR3aa: ASSLRRQGPPNTEAF
v_gene: TRBV4-2; len: 13; j_gene: TRBJ2-3; CDR3aa: ASSQYAGAADTQY
v_gene: TRBV5-4; len: 13; j_gene: TRBJ1-2; CDR3aa: ASSSPKGAYYGYT
v_gene: TRBV4-1; len: 13; j_gene: TRBJ1-1; CDR3aa: ASSLGGTGNTEAF
v_gene: TRBV4-1; len: 14; j_gene: TRBJ1-1; CDR3aa: ASSQESGALNTEAF
v_gene: TRBV6-1; len: 14; j_gene: TRBJ2-1; CDR3aa: ASSDRSGEAPNEQF
v_gene: TRBV6-2/TRBV6-3; len: 13; j_gene: TRBJ1-5; CDR3aa: ASSYSVLIDQREH
v_gene: TRBV7-6; len: 14; j_gene: TRBJ1-5; CDR3aa: ASSSSGGGNNQPQH
v_gene: TRBV9; len: 13; j_gene: TRBJ2-2; CDR3aa: ASSVVAIGQGELF
v_gene: TRBV7-3; len: 11; j_gene: TRBJ2-7; CDR3aa: ASSTPPEYEQY